The text below deals with one T cell receptor (beta chain). The antigen remains unidentified. Multiplex touch-down PCR with TRB-A/B primers amplified rearranged V-D-J TRB sequences. Via MiXCR, TCRdb re-called the multiplex PCR reads, giving one row per CDR3 protein. The sample holds roughly 7,000 distinct CDR3 sequences; 30% are singletons and the top ten take 7.5% to 10%. This record comes from a study of T cell repertoires in aging, cancer and after chemotherapy. Study in general: Patients with chronic lymphocytic leukemia were sampled before and after fludarabine- or bendamustine-based chemotherapy. Broader study findings: Across the chemotherapy interval, each cancer cohort showed higher median generation probability, suggesting thymic rebound. Age-matched healthy donors had significantly more diverse, less clonal blood TCR repertoires than untreated cancer patients. Lymphoid organ infiltration in hematological cancer patients may impair thymic emigration or peripheral T cell expansion.

The germline V gene has CDR1 KGHSH and CDR2 LQKENI. The CDR3 has 18 residues. Trimming took 1 base from V and 5 from J, leaving 18 bases between them. TCR beta rearrangements were amplified from peripheral blood genomic DNA. This sequence was found in a human donor with a blood cancer. Sequences were obtained from blood. The V call is TRBV18, the J call TRBJ1-6, with D unclear. DNA of the CDR3: TGTGCCAGCTCACCACTCCCGGCGTCTGGGTCGGATAATTCACCCCTCCACTTT. Encoded protein: CASSPLPASGSDNSPLHF. Together with reference TRBV18 and TRBJ1-6, the CDR3 gives the full variable domain: NAGVMQNPRHLVRRRGQEARLRCSPMKGHSHVYWYRQLPEEGLKFMVYLQKENIIDESGMPKERFSAEFPKEGPSILRIQQVVRGDSAAYFCASSPLPASGSDNSPLHFGNGTRLTVT.